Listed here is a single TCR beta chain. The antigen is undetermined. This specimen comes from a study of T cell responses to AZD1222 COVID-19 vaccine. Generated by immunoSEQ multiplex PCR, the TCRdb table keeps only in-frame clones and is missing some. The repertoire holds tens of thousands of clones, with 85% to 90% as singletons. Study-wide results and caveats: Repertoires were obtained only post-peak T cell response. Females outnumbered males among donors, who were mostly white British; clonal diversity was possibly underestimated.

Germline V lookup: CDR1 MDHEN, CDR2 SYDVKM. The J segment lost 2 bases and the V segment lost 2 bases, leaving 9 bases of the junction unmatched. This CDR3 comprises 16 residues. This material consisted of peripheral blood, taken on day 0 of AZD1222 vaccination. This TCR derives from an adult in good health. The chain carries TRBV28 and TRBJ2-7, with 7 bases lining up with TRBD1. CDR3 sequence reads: CASSLRRDSKTYEQYF. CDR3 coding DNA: TGTGCCAGCAGTTTACGAAGGGACAGTAAAACCTACGAGCAGTACTTC. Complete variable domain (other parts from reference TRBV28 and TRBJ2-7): DVKVTQSSRYLVKRTGEKVFLECVQDMDHENMFWYRQDPGLGLRLIYFSYDVKMKEKGDIPEGYSVSREKKERFSLILESASTNQTSMYLCASSLRRDSKTYEQYFGPGTRLTVT.